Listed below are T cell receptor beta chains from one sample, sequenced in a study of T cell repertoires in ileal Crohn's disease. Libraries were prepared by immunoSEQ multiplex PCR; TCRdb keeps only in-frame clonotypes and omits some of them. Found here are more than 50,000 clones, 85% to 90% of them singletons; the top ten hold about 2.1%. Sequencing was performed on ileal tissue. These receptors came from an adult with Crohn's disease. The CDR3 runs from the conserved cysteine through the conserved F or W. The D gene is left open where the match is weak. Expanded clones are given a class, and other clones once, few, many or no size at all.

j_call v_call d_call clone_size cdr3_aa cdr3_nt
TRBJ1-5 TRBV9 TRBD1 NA CASSVGAGGTNQPQHF TGTGCCAGCAGCGTAGGCGCAGGGGGGACGAATCAGCCCCAGCATTTT
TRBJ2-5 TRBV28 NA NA CASRTGANYQETQYF TGTGCCAGCAGGACAGGCGCCAATTATCAAGAGACCCAGTACTTC
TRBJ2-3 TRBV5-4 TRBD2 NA CASNRDGGGTDTQYF TGTGCCAGCAACCGAGACGGGGGGGGCACAGATACGCAGTATTTT
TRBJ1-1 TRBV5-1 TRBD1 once CASGNVRDRVPEAFF TGCGCCAGCGGGAATGTCCGGGACAGGGTTCCTGAAGCTTTCTTT
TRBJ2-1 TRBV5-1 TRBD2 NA CASTAGAGNEQFF TGCGCCAGCACAGCGGGGGCGGGGAATGAGCAGTTCTTC
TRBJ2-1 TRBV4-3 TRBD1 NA CASSQGTGLRQQFF TGCGCCAGCAGCCAAGGGACAGGTCTTCGGCAGCAGTTCTTC
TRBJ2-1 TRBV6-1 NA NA CVSGTTYNEQFF TGTGTGAGCGGGACAACCTACAATGAGCAGTTCTTC
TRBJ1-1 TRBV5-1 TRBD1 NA CASSNAGGGTEAFF TGCGCCAGCAGCAATGCAGGGGGAGGCACTGAAGCTTTCTTT
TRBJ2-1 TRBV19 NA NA CASSLVGGKGEQFF TGTGCCAGCAGTCTGGTAGGAGGGAAGGGTGAGCAGTTCTTC
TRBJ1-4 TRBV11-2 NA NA CASSSPQGQTNEKLFF TGTGCCAGCAGCTCACCCCAGGGGCAAACTAATGAAAAACTGTTTTTT
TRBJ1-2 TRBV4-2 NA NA CASSQDLGAQGYGYTF TGTGCCAGCAGCCAAGATCTGGGGGCGCAAGGGTATGGCTACACCTTC
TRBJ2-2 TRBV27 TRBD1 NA CASSATQGAGELFF TGTGCCAGCAGTGCGACCCAGGGGGCCGGGGAGCTGTTTTTT
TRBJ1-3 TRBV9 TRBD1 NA CASSVATGGWNTIYF TGTGCCAGCAGCGTAGCGACAGGGGGGTGGAACACCATATATTTT
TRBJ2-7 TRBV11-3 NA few CASSSQSYEQYF TGTGCCAGCAGCTCGCAGTCGTACGAGCAGTACTTC
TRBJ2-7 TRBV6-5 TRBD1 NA CASRRQGRNEQYF TGTGCCAGCAGAAGACAGGGGAGGAACGAGCAGTACTTC
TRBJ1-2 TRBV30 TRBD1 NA CAWIGTGGMNGYTF TGTGCCTGGATTGGAACAGGGGGGATGAATGGCTACACCTTC
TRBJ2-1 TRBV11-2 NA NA CASSLERLNEQFF TGTGCCAGCAGCTTAGAGCGTCTCAATGAGCAGTTCTTC
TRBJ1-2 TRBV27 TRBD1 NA CASSRQGTSYGYTF TGTGCCAGCAGTCGACAGGGAACGAGCTATGGCTACACCTTC
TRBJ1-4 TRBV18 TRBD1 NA CASSSTGAAEKLFF TGTGCCAGCTCATCCACAGGGGCGGCTGAAAAACTGTTTTTT
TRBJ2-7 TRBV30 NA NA CAWSLTLPGDEQYF TGTGCCTGGAGCCTGACACTGCCCGGGGACGAGCAGTACTTC
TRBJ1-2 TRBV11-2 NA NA CASGGDGRYGYTF TGTGCCAGCGGGGGGGACGGGAGGTATGGCTACACCTTC
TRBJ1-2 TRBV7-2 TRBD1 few CASRDRGPGSYTF TGTGCCAGCAGAGACAGGGGCCCGGGAAGCTACACCTTC
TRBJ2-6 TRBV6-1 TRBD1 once CAIRDRGYGANVLTF TGTGCCATCCGGGACAGGGGGTACGGGGCCAACGTCCTGACTTTC
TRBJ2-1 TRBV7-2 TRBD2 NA CASSSSGRYNEQFF TGTGCCAGCAGTTCTAGCGGGAGATACAATGAGCAGTTCTTC
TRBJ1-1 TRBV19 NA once CASRTVGAYTEAFF TGTGCCAGTAGAACAGTAGGGGCGTACACTGAAGCTTTCTTT
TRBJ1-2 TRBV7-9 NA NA CASSLDGGGYTF TGTGCCAGCAGCTTAGATGGCGGGGGATACACCTTC
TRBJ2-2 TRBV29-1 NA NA CSVGSVAGTGELFF TGCAGCGTTGGGTCCGTCGCAGGCACCGGGGAGCTGTTTTTT
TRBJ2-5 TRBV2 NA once CASIQSPMAQYF TGTGCCAGCATCCAGTCCCCAATGGCCCAGTACTTC
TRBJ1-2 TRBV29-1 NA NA CSVGGFYGYTF TGCAGCGTAGGGGGTTTCTATGGCTACACCTTC
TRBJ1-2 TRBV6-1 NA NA CASSELGNRCTF TGTGCCAGCAGTGAACTTGGTAACAGGTGCACCTTC
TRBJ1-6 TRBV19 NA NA CATPGSPSHF TGTGCCACCCCCGGTTCTCCGTCCCACTTT
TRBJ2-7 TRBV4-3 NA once CASSQERFGAVYEQYF TGCGCCAGCAGCCAAGAAAGGTTCGGCGCGGTCTACGAGCAGTACTTC
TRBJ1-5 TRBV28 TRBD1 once CATWQGGNQPQHF TGTGCCACCTGGCAGGGGGGCAATCAGCCCCAGCATTTT
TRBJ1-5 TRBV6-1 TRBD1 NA CANGQGDNQPQHF TGTGCCAACGGACAGGGTGACAATCAGCCCCAGCATTTT
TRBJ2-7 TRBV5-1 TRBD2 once CASSLGLAGRYEQYF TGCGCCAGCAGCTTGGGACTAGCGGGACGGTACGAGCAGTACTTC
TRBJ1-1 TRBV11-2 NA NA CASSLERGGEAFF TGTGCCAGCAGCTTAGAAAGAGGTGGGGAAGCTTTCTTT
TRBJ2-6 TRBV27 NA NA CASSGGTSGANVLTF TGTGCCAGCAGCGGCGGGACTTCTGGGGCCAACGTCCTGACTTTC
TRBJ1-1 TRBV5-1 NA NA CASSWGSSGNTEAFF TGCGCCAGCAGCTGGGGCTCCTCGGGGAACACTGAAGCTTTCTTT
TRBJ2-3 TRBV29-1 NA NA CSVAGGKRAPTDTQYF TGCAGCGTTGCCGGCGGCAAACGAGCCCCCACAGATACGCAGTATTTT
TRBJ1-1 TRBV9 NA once CASSGPTVLEAFF TGTGCCAGCAGCGGACCGACAGTCCTCGAAGCTTTCTTT
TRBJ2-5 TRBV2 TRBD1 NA CASSGTGTGGETQYF TGTGCCAGCAGTGGGACTGGGACAGGGGGAGAGACCCAGTACTTC
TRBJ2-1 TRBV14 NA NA CASGNRGEQFF TGTGCCAGCGGAAACCGGGGTGAGCAGTTCTTC
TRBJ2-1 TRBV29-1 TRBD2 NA CSVDEREGRNEQFF TGCAGCGTTGACGAGCGGGAGGGCCGTAATGAGCAGTTCTTC
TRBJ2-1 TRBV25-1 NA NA CASSGANEQFF TGTGCCAGCAGTGGAGCCAATGAGCAGTTCTTC
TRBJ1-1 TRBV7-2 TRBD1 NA CASSRQGANTEAFF TGTGCCAGCAGCCGGCAGGGGGCAAACACTGAAGCTTTCTTT